These T cell receptor beta chains were read from a single sample in a study of T cell responses to AZD1222 COVID-19 vaccine. Here immunoSEQ multiplex PCR was the method, and the copy in TCRdb shows in-frame clones only, minus some. This table holds roughly 99,000 clones, 87% found once. The source was peripheral blood, collected on day 0 of AZD1222 vaccination. Source of these receptors: an adult in good health. The CDR3 runs from the conserved cysteine through the conserved F or W. D genes are given only for firm matches. Some rows mark clone size as missing; the rest say once, few, many or name a class of expanded clone.

TRBV24-1	13	-	-	TRBJ2-2	CATNGINTGELFF	TGTGCCACCAACGGCATAAACACCGGGGAGCTGTTTTTT
TRBV5-6	14	once	-	TRBJ2-7	CASSPDRSLYEQYF	TGTGCCAGCAGCCCCGATCGCAGCCTCTACGAGCAGTACTTC
TRBV10-3	13	-	-	TRBJ1-1	CAISTDQNTEAFF	TGTGCCATCAGTACCGACCAGAACACTGAAGCTTTCTTT
TRBV9	15	-	-	TRBJ1-1	CASSPPRTGNTEAFF	TGTGCCAGCAGCCCTCCACGGACGGGGAACACTGAAGCTTTCTTT
TRBV9	14	-	-	TRBJ2-7	CASSVDEGPYEQYF	TGTGCCAGCAGCGTAGACGAGGGGCCCTACGAGCAGTACTTC
TRBV19	14	once	TRBD1	TRBJ1-1	CASVDRGPVTEAFF	TGTGCCAGCGTCGACAGGGGGCCTGTCACTGAAGCTTTCTTT
TRBV29-1	12	-	-	TRBJ1-1	CSVEGRDTEAFF	TGCAGCGTTGAGGGCAGGGACACTGAAGCTTTCTTT
TRBV6-5	14	-	-	TRBJ1-2	CASSPRGTAYGYTF	TGTGCCAGCTCACCCCGGGGGACGGCCTATGGCTACACCTTC
TRBV7-9	12	-	-	TRBJ1-3	CASSWTGNTIYF	TGTGCCAGCAGCTGGACCGGGAACACCATATATTTT
TRBV5-8	15	-	TRBD1	TRBJ1-2	CASSFPRDSLYGYTF	TGTGCCAGCAGCTTCCCCCGGGACAGTCTCTATGGCTACACCTTC
TRBV18	13	-	-	TRBJ1-1	CASSAPMNTEAFF	TGTGCCAGCTCCGCCCCGATGAACACTGAAGCTTTCTTT
TRBV27	12	-	-	TRBJ1-5	CASSSGVQPQHF	TGTGCCAGCAGTTCCGGAGTTCAGCCCCAGCATTTT
TRBV11-3	16	-	TRBD2	TRBJ2-3	CASSPGTSGLTDTQYF	TGTGCCAGCAGCCCTGGGACTAGCGGGCTCACAGATACGCAGTATTTT
TRBV10-3	15	-	TRBD1	TRBJ1-1	CAIRGDREPNTEAFF	TGTGCCATCAGGGGGGACAGGGAACCGAACACTGAAGCTTTCTTT
TRBV28	17	-	-	TRBJ2-7	CASSVIYRDRGSYEQYF	TGTGCCAGCAGTGTAATATACAGGGATAGGGGCTCCTACGAGCAGTACTTC